The clone carrying this TCR beta chain was seen at least ten times. Its antigen is still unknown. Germline CDR1 and CDR2: SNHLY and FYNNEI. The CDR3 covers 13 residues. V lost 7 bases and J lost 1, with 11 bases in between. TCR beta CDR3 regions were amplified from RNA transcripts. HTBI primers were employed in a first-round RT-PCR of the TCR CDR3. TCRdb reprocessed the multiplex PCR reads via MiXCR and lists one record per CDR3 protein. The sample yields fewer than 500,000 distinct CDR3 sequences, more than 12% seen once. Ophthalmopathy cases scored 3 or more on the Clinical Activity Score and 4 or more on NOSPECS grade, with duration below 3 months. Diagnostic decisions used clinical symptoms, serum thyroxine and TRAb, thyroid ultrasound and orbital computed tomography. The authors obtained PBMCs from around 11 ml of fresh peripheral blood. This record comes from a study of T cells in Graves' hyperthyroidism and ophthalmopathy.

Study-wide results and limits: Ophthalmopathy prediction by the model preceded onset by a median approximately six months.

This receptor was obtained from a woman younger than 45 with Graves' ophthalmopathy. V is TRBV2 and J is TRBJ2-7, with a tentative D call TRBD1 (6 bases). Sequencing input: blood. CDR3 DNA sequence: TGTGCCAGCACCGGGACATTGTCCTACGAGCAGTACTTC. It translates to CASTGTLSYEQYF.